Sequencing of this TCR beta chain was carried out in a study of blood T cells in healthy people across ages. Whole-study results and caveats: Researchers report that TCR beta diversity correlated strongly with naive T cell percentage. With age, beta diversity per million T cells declined roughly linearly, significantly by roughly 40.

This clonotype occurred many times. Antigen: not known. V was cut by 6 bases and J by 0 bases, with 9 bases left in between. The CDR3 totals 13 residues. PCR was performed a second time for about 6 to 12 cycles using a sample-barcoded 5' primer and a J-beta primer mix. One entry per CDR3 protein, called by TCRdb with MiXCR from the 5' RACE reads. The repertoire holds about 760,000 distinct CDR3 sequences, with 20% to 25% as singletons. The sample was also linked to a second study, of T cells of mothers and their children. That paper notes: With unrelated pairs as the comparison, related mother-child pairs had a slightly higher overlap that was not significant.

Sequenced sample: blood. The genes are TRBV12-3 or TRBV12-4 and TRBJ2-7, with D possibly matching TRBD2 (6 bases). The clonotype was recovered from a boy between 5 and 17 years old in good health. This CDR3 reads CASSWTNSYEQYF. CDR3 DNA: TGTGCCAGCAGCTGGACTAACTCCTACGAGCAGTACTTC.